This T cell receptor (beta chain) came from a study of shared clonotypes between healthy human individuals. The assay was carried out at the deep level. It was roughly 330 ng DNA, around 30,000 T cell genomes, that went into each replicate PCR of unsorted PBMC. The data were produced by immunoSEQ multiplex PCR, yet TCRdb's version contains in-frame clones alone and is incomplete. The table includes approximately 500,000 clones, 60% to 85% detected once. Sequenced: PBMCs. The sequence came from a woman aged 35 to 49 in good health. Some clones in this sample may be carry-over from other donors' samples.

The DNA of the CDR3 is TGCGCCAGCAGCTTCGGAGCGTCCTACAATGAGCAGTTCTTC. This sequence encodes CASSFGASYNEQFF. The genes are TRBV4-1 and TRBJ2-1, with D uncertain. The CDR3 is 14 residues long. The V and J ends lost 5 bases and 1 base respectively, with 9 bases between them. The V gene's germline CDR1 is MGHRA and CDR2 YSYEKL.